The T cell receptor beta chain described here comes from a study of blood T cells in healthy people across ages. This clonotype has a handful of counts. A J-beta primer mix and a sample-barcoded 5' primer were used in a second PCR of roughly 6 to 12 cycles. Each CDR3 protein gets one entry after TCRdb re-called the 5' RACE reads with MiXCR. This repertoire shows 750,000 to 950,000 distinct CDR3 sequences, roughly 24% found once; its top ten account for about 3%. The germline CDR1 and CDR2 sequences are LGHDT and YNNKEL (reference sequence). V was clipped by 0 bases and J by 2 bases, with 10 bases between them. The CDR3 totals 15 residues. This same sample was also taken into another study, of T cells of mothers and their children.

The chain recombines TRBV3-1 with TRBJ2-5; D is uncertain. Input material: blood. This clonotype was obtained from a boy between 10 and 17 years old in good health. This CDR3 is CASSQESTEQETQYF. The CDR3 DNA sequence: TGTGCCAGCAGCCAAGAATCTACGGAACAAGAGACCCAGTACTTC.